The 26 T cell receptor beta chains below come from one sample, sequenced in a study of circulating tumor DNA in untreated peripheral T-cell lymphoma. Generated by immunoSEQ multiplex PCR, the TCRdb table keeps only in-frame clones and is missing some. Here the sample spans 5,500 to 8,000 clones, under 80% being singletons. Sequenced material: tumor tissue. These receptors all stem from a human donor with peripheral T-cell lymphoma.

The chain has TRBV6-8 and TRBJ2-5; maybe TRBD2 (6 bases). CDR1 is MNHGY and CDR2 is SAAAGT in the germline V gene. The CDR3 totals 14 residues. V was pared by 4 bases and J by 4 bases, with 13 bases between. CDR3 residues: CASSLIQGGETQYF. In DNA form, the CDR3 reads TGTGCCAGCAGTTTAATTCAGGGAGGAGAGACCCAGTACTTC.

This clone was counted a single time. This chain connects TRBV19 to TRBJ1-4, with 11 nucleotides matching TRBD1. The V gene's germline CDR1 is LNHDA and CDR2 SQIVND (reference sequence). Germline trimming cut 6 bases from V and 10 bases from J; bases unmatched to any gene: 10. The CDR3 covers 15 residues. The CDR3 reads CASSLTGTGGGKLFF. The CDR3 bases are TGTGCCAGTAGCCTTACCGGGACAGGGGGTGGAAAACTGTTTTTT.

The table lists this clone with a count of one. V is TRBV19 and J is TRBJ2-7; TRBD1 matches at 8 bases. The ends lost 4 bases at V and 3 bases at J; junction bases unmatched: 2. Looked up from germline, CDR1 is LNHDA and CDR2 is SQIVND (reference sequence). This CDR3 region has 13 residues. In nucleotides, the CDR3 is TGTGCCAGTAGTAGCAGGGGGCTCTACGAGCAGTACTTC. Translating gives CASSSRGLYEQYF.

This sequence joins TRBV6-8 and TRBJ2-2, with D tentatively TRBD2 (6 bases). Germline loops: CDR1 MNHGY, CDR2 SAAAGT. CDR3 size: 14 residues. V was clipped by 7 bases and J by 3 bases, with 12 bases between them. The CDR3: CASTRGWDTGELFF. The CDR3 DNA reads TGTGCCAGCACCCGGGGGTGGGACACCGGGGAGCTGTTTTTT.

The chain recombines TRBV29-1 with TRBJ2-5; TRBD2 aligns across 11 bases. The J segment lost 2 bases and the V segment lost 1 base, leaving 9 bases of the junction unmatched. Looked up from germline, CDR1 is SQVTM and CDR2 is ANQGSEA. The CDR3 contains 17 residues. Here the CDR3 reads CSVEGSSGRRGQETQYF. Here the CDR3 DNA reads TGCAGCGTTGAAGGGTCTAGCGGGAGGAGGGGGCAAGAGACCCAGTACTTC.

This clone showed up just once. The V call is TRBV6-7, the J call TRBJ1-2, with TRBD1 as a possible D gene (5 bases). TRBV6-7 has ORF status, its function being uncertain. The CDR3 covers 16 residues. V was clipped by 6 bases and J by 8 bases, with 25 bases between them. CDR3 in amino acids: CASRSGTRNSGGGYTF. The CDR3 DNA follows: TGTGCCAGCAGATCCGGGACCAGAAACAGTGGCGGCGGCTACACCTTC.

Only a few counts were recorded for this clone. This chain connects TRBV6-8 to TRBJ1-1; 7 positions match TRBD1. J lost 1 base, V lost 2 bases, and 1 base had no gene match. The CDR3 runs to 14 residues. Germline lookup yields CDR1 MNHGY and CDR2 SAAAGT. This CDR3 is CASSYNRGNTEAFF. The CDR3 DNA reads TGTGCCAGCAGTTACAACAGGGGGAACACTGAAGCTTTCTTT.

This rearrangement joins TRBV19 to TRBJ2-5, with 12 bases that match TRBD2. CDR3 size: 19 residues. The V gene end was trimmed by 6 bases and the J gene end by 4 bases; junction bases not matched to a gene: 18. Germline V gene sequence: CDR1 LNHDA, CDR2 SQIVND (reference sequence). The DNA of the CDR3 is TGTGCCAGTAGCGAGAGGGACAGTCCCCTAGCGGGAGGGCGAGAGACCCAGTACTTC. The encoded protein is CASSERDSPLAGGRETQYF. The whole variable domain, remainder taken from reference TRBV19 and TRBJ2-5, is DGGITQSPKYLFRKEGQNVTLSCEQNLNHDAMYWYRQDPGQGLRLIYYSQIVNDFQKGDIAEGYSVSREKKESFPLTVTSAQKNPTAFYLCASSERDSPLAGGRETQYFGPGTRLLVL.

This clone has only a few counts. V and J are TRBV6-8 and TRBJ1-2; TRBD1 agrees at 8 bases. The CDR3 is 16 residues long. In germline, CDR1 is MNHGY, CDR2 SAAAGT. V shed 6 bases, J shed 4 bases, and the junction held 13 bases outside the gene matches. The CDR3 spells CASRPQGAGATYGYTF. In DNA form, the CDR3 reads TGTGCCAGCAGGCCCCAGGGGGCAGGGGCAACCTATGGCTACACCTTC.

The chain joins TRBV14 to TRBJ1-1; D unclear. This CDR3 has 15 amino acids. V lost 2 bases and J lost 3, with 13 bases in between. Germline V gives CDR1 SGHDN, CDR2 FVKESK. The CDR3 is CASSQTNTRYTEAFF. CDR3 sequence (DNA): TGTGCCAGCAGCCAAACCAATACTAGATACACTGAAGCTTTCTTT.

This clone was counted between two and nine times. The DNA of the CDR3 is TGTGCCAGCAAGATAACGGGACCGCTGAACACTGAAGCTTTCTTT. Its translation: CASKITGPLNTEAFF. The chain employs TRBV11-3 and TRBJ1-1; a possible D gene is TRBD1 (5 bases). The CDR3 totals 15 residues. V was pared by 7 bases and J by 0 bases, with 15 bases between. Germline CDR1 SGHNT, CDR2 YENEEA.

In this sample, this clone turned up once. The chain has TRBV15 and TRBJ2-1, with 8 bases that match TRBD2. After removal of 4 bases from V and 4 bases from J, the junction contained 21 bases not matched to a gene. Germline loops: CDR1 LNHNV, CDR2 YYDKDF (reference sequence). This CDR3 is built from 20 residues. CDR3 residues: CATSTRQDDSGVVKYNEQFF. The CDR3 region has the DNA TGTGCCACCAGCACCCGACAGGATGATAGCGGGGTCGTTAAATACAATGAGCAGTTCTTC.

The chain joins TRBV11-3 to TRBJ2-2; TRBD1 aligns across 9 bases. This CDR3 region has 16 residues. Germline CDR1 and CDR2: SGHNT and YENEEA. V gave up 6 bases and J gave up 6 bases; unmatched junction bases: 11. CDR3 DNA: TGTGCCAGCAGGAAGGGGGGACAGGGATTCGCCGGGGAGCTGTTTTTT. It codes for CASRKGGQGFAGELFF. The whole variable domain, filled in from reference TRBV11-3 and TRBJ2-2, reads EAGVVQSPRYKIIEKKQPVAFWCNPISGHNTLYWYLQNLGQGPELLIRYENEEAVDDSQLPKDRFSAERLKGVDSTLKIQPAELGDSAVYLCASRKGGQGFAGELFFGEGSRLTVL.

CDR3 amino acids: CASSWAGNTEAFF. The CDR3 nucleotides read TGTGCCAGTAGTTGGGCAGGGAATACTGAAGCTTTCTTT. This chain links TRBV19 with TRBJ1-1; weak D call: TRBD1 (5 bases). The CDR3 contains 13 residues. Germline V CDR1 and CDR2: LNHDA, SQIVND (reference sequence). V lost 5 bases and J lost 5, with 12 bases in between.

The count of this clone is one. The V and J genes are TRBV5-1 and TRBJ2-3, with TRBD2 matching over 9 bases. The V gene end was trimmed by 0 bases and the J gene end by 2 bases; junction bases not matched to a gene: 7. CDR1 is SGHRS, CDR2 YFSETQ, per germline. This CDR3 has 17 residues. The CDR3 spells CASSLEGSGSYTDTQYF. CDR3 sequence (DNA): TGCGCCAGCAGCTTGGAAGGTAGCGGGAGCTACACAGATACGCAGTATTTT. Filled out from reference TRBV5-1 and TRBJ2-3, the complete variable domain reads KAGVTQTPRYLIKTRGQQVTLSCSPISGHRSVSWYQQTPGQGLQFLFEYFSETQRNKGNFPGRFSGRQFSNSRSEMNVSTLELGDSALYLCASSLEGSGSYTDTQYFGPGTRLTVL.

This clone occurred once. Here the CDR3 DNA reads TGTGCCAGTAGTCCTCGGGACAGGGAGGGCACTGAAGCTTTCTTT. Residues: CASSPRDREGTEAFF. The V gene is TRBV19, the J gene TRBJ1-1, with 9 bases matching TRBD1. V lost 5 bases and J lost 4; bases outside the gene matches: 8. Germline V gene data show CDR1 as LNHDA and CDR2 as SQIVND (reference sequence). CDR3 size: 15 residues.

Within the sample, this clone is medium-sized. This chain connects TRBV11-3 to TRBJ1-2; possible D gene TRBD1, 5 bases. The V gene lost 5 bases and the J gene lost 0 bases, with 19 bases spanning the gap. The CDR3 totals 17 residues. CDR1 is SGHNT and CDR2 is YENEEA in the germline V gene. The CDR3 nucleotides are TGTGCCAGCAGCGCCTCCGGGACGGACTACCCTAACTATGGCTACACCTTC. This gives the protein CASSASGTDYPNYGYTF.

The rearrangement joins TRBV29-1 to TRBJ2-4, with 8 bases identical to TRBD1. The germline CDR1 and CDR2 sequences are SQVTM and ANQGSEA. The CDR3 contains 14 residues. With V trimmed by 4 bases and J by 4 bases, 6 bases remained unmatched. The CDR3 spells CSVVSDRGKNIQYF. The CDR3 DNA follows: TGCAGCGTTGTCTCCGACAGGGGAAAAAACATTCAGTACTTC.

In its sample, this clone was seen a few times. V is TRBV9 and J is TRBJ2-1; D not resolved. This CDR3 is built from 13 residues. The V gene lost 0 bases and the J gene lost 7 bases, with 8 bases spanning the gap. The V gene's germline CDR1 is SGDLS and CDR2 YYNGEE. For the CDR3, the DNA is TGTGCCAGCAGCGTAGATTCCCTTAATGAGCAGTTCTTC. It yields the protein CASSVDSLNEQFF.

The chain combines TRBV11-3 with TRBJ2-7, with D possibly TRBD1 on 6 matching bases. V gave up 2 bases and J gave up 6 bases, with 17 bases separating them. Germline CDR1 and CDR2: SGHNT and YENEEA. The CDR3 is 15 residues long. The CDR3 loop reads CASSLLGASLGEQYF. The CDR3 DNA follows: TGTGCCAGCAGCTTACTGGGGGCGTCACTGGGCGAGCAGTACTTC.

V is TRBV29-1 and J is TRBJ2-5, with 11 bases fitting TRBD2. CDR1 is SQVTM and CDR2 is ANQGSEA in the germline V gene. The CDR3 is made up of 15 amino acids. The V segment lost 5 bases and the J segment 2 bases; nucleotides outside the gene matches: 7. CDR3 DNA sequence: TGCAGCGTTACCCTTAGCGGGAGGGGACAAGAGACCCAGTACTTC. It codes for CSVTLSGRGQETQYF.

This clone showed up just a few times. The V and J genes are TRBV14 and TRBJ2-2, with D unresolved. There are 14 residues in the CDR3. V was clipped by 0 bases and J by 3 bases, with 5 bases between them. Germline V lookup: CDR1 SGHDN, CDR2 FVKESK. CDR3 coding DNA: TGTGCCAGCAGCCAAGAATACTACACCGGGGAGCTGTTTTTT. Protein product: CASSQEYYTGELFF. Filled out from reference TRBV14 and TRBJ2-2, the complete variable domain reads EAGVTQFPSHSVIEKGQTVTLRCDPISGHDNLYWYRRVMGKEIKFLLHFVKESKQDESGMPNNRFLAERTGGTYSTLKVQPAELEDSGVYFCASSQEYYTGELFFGEGSRLTVL.

This clone was counted once. This rearrangement joins TRBV6-8 to TRBJ2-7, with 12 bases identical to TRBD2. Germline V CDR1 and CDR2: MNHGY, SAAAGT. CDR3 length equals 13 residues. Losses at the gene ends were 8 bases for V and 4 bases for J; bases not matched to a gene: 3. CDR3 loop: CASAGLAGYEQYF. The DNA for the CDR3 is TGTGCCAGCGCTGGACTAGCGGGATACGAGCAGTACTTC.

In its sample, this clone was seen once. The rearrangement links TRBV1 to TRBJ2-7; the table's D call, TRBD2, was not checked against the DNA. TRBV1 is recorded as a pseudogene. The CDR3 contains 14 residues. The CDR3 reads CASSQQQREVEQYF. CDR3 bases: TGCGCCAGCAGCCAACAACAGCGGGAGGTCGAGCAGTACTTC.

This clone occurred once. The genes are TRBV6-8 and TRBJ2-2; D call uncertain. Looked up from germline, CDR1 is MNHGY and CDR2 is SAAAGT. Trimming pared 7 bases from V and 2 bases from J, leaving 11 bases between. This CDR3 spans 14 amino acids. The CDR3 loop is CASTLTINTGELFF. CDR3 nucleotide sequence: TGTGCCAGCACCCTGACAATCAACACCGGGGAGCTGTTTTTT.

The J gene is TRBJ1-3, the V gene TRBV11-3; D gene ambiguous. Trimming removed 0 bases at V and 2 bases at J, with 8 bases between. Germline V lookup: CDR1 SGHNT, CDR2 YENEEA. This CDR3 contains 15 residues. In DNA, the CDR3 is TGTGCCAGCAGCTTAGAGGGGTTTACTGGAAACACCATATATTTT. Translating it yields CASSLEGFTGNTIYF.